The 5 T cell receptor beta chains reported below all come from one sample, sequenced in a study of blood T cell repertoires in COVID-19. Method: immunoSEQ multiplex PCR; TCRdb's copy keeps in-frame clones and lacks some. The table shows some 240,000 clones, with approximately 85% occurring only once. Material for sequencing was peripheral blood. The receptors derive from a woman aged 70-85 years with COVID-19, enrolled during active disease.

CDR3 nucleotide sequence: TGTGCCAGCACCCAACAGGACTATGGCTACACCTTC. Amino acids: CASTQQDYGYTF. The chain employs TRBV28 and TRBJ1-2; a weak D match, TRBD1 (5 bases). The germline V gene has CDR1 MDHEN and CDR2 SYDVKM. The CDR3 sequence is 12 residues long. V lost 7 bases, J lost 3 bases, and 9 bases lay in between.

This sequence joins TRBV5-4 and TRBJ1-1; 8 nucleotides line up with TRBD1. The CDR3 length is 14 residues. Germline lookup yields CDR1 SGHNT and CDR2 YYREEE (reference sequence). V lost 5 bases and J lost 4; bases outside the gene matches: 7. For the CDR3, the DNA is TGTGCCAGCAGGTCGACAGGGGTTCTCACTGAAGCTTTCTTT. Translated: CASRSTGVLTEAFF.

The chain recombines TRBV7-3 with TRBJ1-1; 10 bases match TRBD1. Germline V gives CDR1 SGHTA, CDR2 FQGTGA. The CDR3 extends over 18 amino acids. Trimming at V came to 0 bases and at J to 5 bases, leaving 12 bases not matched to a gene. CDR3 protein: CASSLTGPPGQGITEAFF. The CDR3 DNA sequence: TGTGCCAGCAGCTTAACCGGCCCTCCGGGACAGGGGATTACTGAAGCTTTCTTT.

The chain couples TRBV6-5 to TRBJ1-3; no reliable D call. Trimming took off 0 bases at V and 0 bases at J, with 9 bases between the two ends. Germline V gene data show CDR1 as MNHEY and CDR2 as SVGAGI. The CDR3 runs 16 residues. CDR3: CASSYSGFLSGNTIYF. The CDR3 DNA sequence: TGTGCCAGCAGTTACTCCGGGTTCCTCTCTGGAAACACCATATATTTT.

The rearrangement joins TRBV6-2 or TRBV6-3 to TRBJ2-3; no clear D. The germline gives CDR1 MNHEY, CDR2 SVGEGT. This CDR3 is 12 amino acids long. The germline V and J ends were trimmed by 5 bases and 6 bases, with 9 bases remaining between them. CDR3 amino acids: CASSVYYDTQYF. In nucleotides, the CDR3 is TGTGCCAGCAGTGTCTACTACGATACGCAGTATTTT.